This section outlines one TCR beta chain sequence together with its context. The record originates from a study of identifying expanded T cells in peripheral blood. V was clipped by 2 bases and J by 2 bases; unmatched bases: 5. Looked up from germline, CDR1 is SGHVS and CDR2 is FQNEAQ. This CDR3 comprises 15 residues. TCRdb's table, derived via immunoSEQ multiplex PCR, lists solely in-frame clones and lacks some. This sample yields about 78,000 clones, of which 84% are seen a single time; approximately 18% belongs to the top ten. This clonotype was sampled from a person between 18 and 75 years old in good health. The sequenced sample was blood. The genes are TRBV7-8 and TRBJ2-7, with 8 bases aligning to TRBD2. The CDR3: CASSLSRGGTYEQYF. The CDR3 DNA reads as TGTGCCAGCAGCTTATCACGGGGGGGAACCTACGAGCAGTACTTC.